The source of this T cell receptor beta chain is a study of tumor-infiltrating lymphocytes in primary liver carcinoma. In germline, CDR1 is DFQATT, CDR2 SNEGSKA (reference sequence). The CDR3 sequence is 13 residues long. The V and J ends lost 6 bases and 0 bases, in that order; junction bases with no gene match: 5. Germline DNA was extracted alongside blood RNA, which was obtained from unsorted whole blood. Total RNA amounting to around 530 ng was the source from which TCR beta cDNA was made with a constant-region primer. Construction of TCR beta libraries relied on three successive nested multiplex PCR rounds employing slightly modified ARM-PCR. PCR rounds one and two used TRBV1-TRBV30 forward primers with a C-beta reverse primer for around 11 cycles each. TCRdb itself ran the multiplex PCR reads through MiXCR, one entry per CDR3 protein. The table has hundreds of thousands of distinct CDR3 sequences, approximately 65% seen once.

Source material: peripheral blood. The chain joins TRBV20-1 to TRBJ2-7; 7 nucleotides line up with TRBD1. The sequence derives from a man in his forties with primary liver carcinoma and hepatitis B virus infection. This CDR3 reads CSAHRGSSYEQYF. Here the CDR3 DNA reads TGCAGTGCGCACAGGGGAAGCTCCTACGAGCAGTACTTC.